The next 3 T cell receptor beta chains were all read from a single sample in a study of cytomegalovirus exposure and HLA in healthy donors. The primer mix had 60 Vbeta and 13 Jbeta primers. The repertoire was sequenced with immunoSEQ multiplex PCR; TCRdb's copy has only in-frame clones and lacks some. The repertoire has around 130,000 clones, around 77% of them found once; the top ten carry around 5.5%. Source material: PBMCs. Every receptor here comes from a young man in good health and CMV-seropositive.

The chain links TRBV4-1 to TRBJ1-1; TRBD1 might be the D (5 bases). CDR3 length: 15 residues. The V gene lost 0 bases and the J gene lost 1 base, with 9 bases spanning the gap. The germline CDR1 and CDR2 sequences are MGHRA and YSYEKL. Here the CDR3 reads CASSQEGAGNTEAFF. CDR3 sequence (DNA): TGCGCCAGCAGCCAAGAAGGGGCTGGGAACACTGAAGCTTTCTTT.

The chain carries TRBV7-9 and TRBJ2-3; TRBD2 matches at 13 bases. J gave up 6 bases and V 5 bases, and 5 bases lay outside the gene matches. The CDR3 is 15 amino acids. The germline V gene has CDR1 SEHNR and CDR2 FQNEAQ (reference sequence). The chain's CDR3 is CASSQTSGRGDTQYF. The CDR3 DNA follows: TGTGCCAGCAGCCAAACTAGCGGGAGGGGGGATACGCAGTATTTT.

The chain carries TRBV19 and TRBJ2-7; TRBD1 might be the D (6 bases). The CDR3 extends over 15 amino acids. Trimming cost V 3 bases and J 3 bases, with 15 bases left between them. The V gene's germline CDR1 is LNHDA and CDR2 SQIVND (reference sequence). The CDR3 coding sequence is TGTGCCAGTAGTATGTTGGCAGGGGCAAACTACGAGCAGTACTTC. Protein product: CASSMLAGANYEQYF.